The 3 T cell receptor beta chains presented below share a single source sample, sequenced in a study of OX40 agonist ivuxolimab in advanced cancers. Profiling relied on immunoSEQ multiplex PCR, and the TCRdb table lists in-frame clones only, not all of them. This sample carries about 90,000 clones, 85% of them seen once, and the ten largest clones take around 0.2%. The sequenced sample was CD4+ or CD8+ T cells sorted from blood, obtained in a trial of the OX40 agonist ivuxolimab. Source of these receptors: an adult with an advanced solid tumor such as melanoma, head and neck, liver or kidney cancer.

This chain uses TRBV5-1 with TRBJ2-1; weak D call: TRBD1 (7 bases). The CDR3 covers 14 residues. Germline-derived CDR1 and CDR2 are SGHRS and YFSETQ. The V gene lost 4 bases and the J gene lost 4 bases, with 12 bases spanning the gap. The CDR3 DNA is TGCGCCAGCAGCGCGGGACAGACTTACAATGAGCAGTTCTTC. It codes for CASSAGQTYNEQFF. Looking up the rest from reference TRBV5-1 and TRBJ2-1 gives the full variable domain: KAGVTQTPRYLIKTRGQQVTLSCSPISGHRSVSWYQQTPGQGLQFLFEYFSETQRNKGNFPGRFSGRQFSNSRSEMNVSTLELGDSALYLCASSAGQTYNEQFFGPGTRLTVL.

The rearrangement links TRBV5-1 to TRBJ2-3, with 9 bases matching TRBD1. The length of the CDR3 is 17 residues. V lost 0 bases and J lost 2; bases outside the gene matches: 7. The germline V gene encodes CDR1 SGHRS and CDR2 YFSETQ. Here the CDR3 reads CASSLGGWDRATDTQYF. As DNA, the CDR3 is TGCGCCAGCAGCTTGGGCGGATGGGACAGGGCCACAGATACGCAGTATTTT.

This rearrangement joins TRBV15 to TRBJ2-1; D gene ambiguous. The CDR3 consists of 18 residues. Trimming stripped 5 bases from V and 0 bases from J, with 20 bases between. Germline V gene data show CDR1 as LNHNV and CDR2 as YYDKDF (reference sequence). The CDR3 bases are TGTGCCACCAGCGCACCCCTGCAGCGCCGGAGCTCCTACAATGAGCAGTTCTTC. Its protein is CATSAPLQRRSSYNEQFF.